This TCR beta chain was profiled in a study of T cell changes during pregnancy in multiple sclerosis. Repertoires were generated with immunoSEQ multiplex PCR, while TCRdb's copy carries only in-frame clones and drops some. Counted here are around 70,000 clones, roughly 92% occurring once; the ten biggest clones make up roughly 2%. In germline, CDR1 is SNHLY, CDR2 FYNNEI. The V gene lost 3 bases and the J gene lost 6 bases, with 11 bases spanning the gap. There are 13 residues in the CDR3. The clonotype originates from a female donor with multiple sclerosis, enrolled in a pregnancy study. The rearrangement links TRBV2 to TRBJ1-2; D is perhaps TRBD1 (6 bases). The sample consisted of peripheral blood, taken in the second trimester of pregnancy. In DNA, the CDR3 is TGTGCCAGCAGTGACAGGGGTTGGAATGGCTACACCTTC. Residues: CASSDRGWNGYTF.